Sequencing of this TCR beta chain was carried out in a study of blood T cell repertoires in COVID-19. Study-level background: Sites in the United States, Italy and Spain provided acute and convalescent COVID-19 samples. PBMCs, B-cell-depleted T cells, or T cells were the source of the cDNA or gDNA that made up the material.

Unmatched junction bases numbered 6, after V lost 8 bases and J lost 3 bases. Germline CDR1 is KGHSH and CDR2 is LQKENI. This CDR3 has 14 amino acids. In the study's own analysis: Amplification of reference gene primers was used by the study to estimate nucleated cell counts. The table came from immunoSEQ multiplex PCR; TCRdb's copy has only in-frame clones and leaves some out. That table is the source of V, J and clone size, and D and trimming were worked out from the DNA. In the table there are over 150,000 clones, approximately 86% of which are singletons. Recruited during active infection, patients (from Seattle) were subsequently followed longitudinally.

The clonotype originates from a man older than 75 with COVID-19, enrolled during active disease. The chain carries TRBV18 and TRBJ2-3; 9 nucleotides align to TRBD1. Sequencing was carried out using peripheral blood. The CDR3, as DNA: TGTGCCAGCACCGGGACAGGGAGGACAGATACGCAGTATTTT. It specifies CASTGTGRTDTQYF.